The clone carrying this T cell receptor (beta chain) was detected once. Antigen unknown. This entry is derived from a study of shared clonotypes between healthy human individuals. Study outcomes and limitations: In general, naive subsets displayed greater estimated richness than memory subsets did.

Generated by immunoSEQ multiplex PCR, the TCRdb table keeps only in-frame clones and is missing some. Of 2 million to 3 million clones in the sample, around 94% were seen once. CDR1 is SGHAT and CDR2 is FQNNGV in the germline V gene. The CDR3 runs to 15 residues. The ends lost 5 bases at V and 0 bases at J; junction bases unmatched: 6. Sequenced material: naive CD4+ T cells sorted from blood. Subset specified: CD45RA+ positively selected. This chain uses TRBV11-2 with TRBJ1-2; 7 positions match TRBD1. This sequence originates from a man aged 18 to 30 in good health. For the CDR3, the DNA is TGTGCCAGCAGCCTACAGGGGCAAGCTAACTATGGCTACACCTTC. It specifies CASSLQGQANYGYTF. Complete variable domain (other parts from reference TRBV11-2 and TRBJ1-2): EAGVAQSPRYKIIEKRQSVAFWCNPISGHATLYWYQQILGQGPKLLIQFQNNGVVDDSQLPKDRFSAERLKGVDSTLKIQPAKLEDSAVYLCASSLQGQANYGYTFGSGTRLTVV.